This T cell receptor beta chain was recorded in a study of radiation and T cells in renal cell carcinoma. Assay: immunoSEQ multiplex PCR; the TCRdb copy retains only in-frame clones and omits some. Of 140,000 or so clones in the sample, approximately 91% are singletons; the top ten hold approximately 12%. The time point is: baseline pretreatment blood. Specified treatment: 15 Gy SBRT to primary tumor, nephrectomy 4 weeks later. This CDR3 comprises 14 residues. Trimming removed 2 bases at V and 4 bases at J, with 11 bases between. Germline V gene data show CDR1 as LGHNA and CDR2 as YSLEER. The source is a woman aged 45-59 years with renal cell carcinoma. This material consisted of blood, taken from a patient whose treatment included radiotherapy and nephrectomy. The V gene is TRBV4-3, the J gene TRBJ1-2; D is unresolved. DNA of the CDR3: TGCGCCAGCAGCCAAAGTCACCAATCCTATGGCTACACCTTC. Protein: CASSQSHQSYGYTF.